The 30 T cell receptor beta chains reported below all come from one sample, sequenced in a study of blood T cell repertoires in COVID-19. TCRdb's table, derived via immunoSEQ multiplex PCR, lists solely in-frame clones and lacks some. The table shows about 35,000 clones, with approximately 82% occurring only once. Sequencing input: peripheral blood. Receptor source: a man aged 80 or over with active or convalescent COVID-19.

This chain connects TRBV28 to TRBJ1-3, with no clear D. Trimming stripped 3 bases from V and 3 bases from J, with 12 bases between. CDR1 MDHEN and CDR2 SYDVKM come from the germline V gene. This CDR3 comprises 15 residues. The CDR3, as DNA: TGTGCCAGCAGTTTCGGGGATAGCTTTGGAAACACCATATATTTT. It translates to CASSFGDSFGNTIYF.

The V and J genes are TRBV2 and TRBJ2-1; 8 positions match TRBD2. Losses at the gene ends were 7 bases for V and 8 bases for J; bases not matched to a gene: 16. This CDR3 spans 16 amino acids. Per germline, CDR1 SNHLY and CDR2 FYNNEI. In DNA, the CDR3 is TGTGCCAGCATCCTCCTGAGTAGCGGGAATATAGATGAGCAGTTCTTC. It translates to CASILLSSGNIDEQFF.

By share of the sample, this clone is large. CDR3 region: CASSPAGSDTQYF. CDR3 DNA: TGTGCCAGCAGCCCCGCGGGATCAGATACGCAGTATTTT. This sequence joins TRBV11-3 and TRBJ2-3, with D possibly being TRBD2 (6 bases). The CDR3 runs to 13 residues. Trimming removed 5 bases at V and 4 bases at J, with 10 bases between. Germline V gives CDR1 SGHNT, CDR2 YENEEA.

The genes are TRBV9 and TRBJ2-5; 9 bases match TRBD2. Losses at the gene ends were 0 bases for V and 9 bases for J; bases not matched to a gene: 12. This CDR3 is built from 16 residues. CDR1 is SGDLS, CDR2 YYNGEE, per germline. CDR3: CASSVALASGVGAQYF. The CDR3 DNA follows: TGTGCCAGCAGCGTAGCTCTTGCTAGCGGGGTGGGGGCCCAGTACTTC.

The V and J genes are TRBV19 and TRBJ2-3, with TRBD1 matching over 8 bases. From germline, CDR1 is LNHDA and CDR2 SQIVND (reference sequence). Losses at the gene ends were 6 bases for V and 3 bases for J; bases not matched to a gene: 8. The CDR3 sequence is 15 residues long. CDR3 protein: CASRPGQGNTDTQYF. CDR3 DNA: TGTGCCAGTAGGCCCGGACAGGGCAATACAGATACGCAGTATTTT.

This chain uses TRBV29-1 with TRBJ2-1; possibly TRBD2 for D (5 bases). CDR1 and CDR2 (germline): SQVTM, ANQGSEA. The CDR3 sequence is 13 residues long. Trimming pared 4 bases from V and 4 bases from J, leaving 11 bases between. The CDR3 protein is CSVGRRLYNEQFF. The CDR3, as DNA: TGCAGCGTTGGGAGGAGATTGTACAATGAGCAGTTCTTC.

The V and J genes are TRBV18 and TRBJ2-7; 12 nucleotides agree with TRBD2. This CDR3 is 15 amino acids long. J was trimmed by 5 bases and V by 3 bases; bases with no gene match: 5. Germline CDR1 reads KGHSH; CDR2 reads LQKENI. The CDR3 spells CASSPTSGSINEQYF. The CDR3 DNA sequence: TGTGCCAGCTCACCGACTAGCGGGAGTATCAACGAGCAGTACTTC.

For the CDR3, the DNA is TGTGCCAGCAGTCTGACCCCCGGGACAGGGTCTTTCAATCAGCCCCAGCATTTT. It yields the protein CASSLTPGTGSFNQPQHF. The J gene is TRBJ1-5, the V gene TRBV27, with 9 nucleotides matching TRBD1. Germline assignment: CDR1 MNHEY and CDR2 SMNVEV (reference sequence). The ends lost 5 bases at V and 3 bases at J; junction bases unmatched: 14. The CDR3 sequence is 18 residues long.

This chain links TRBV9 with TRBJ2-7; 7 bases map to TRBD2. There are 15 residues in the CDR3. From germline, CDR1 is SGDLS and CDR2 YYNGEE. J was trimmed by 5 bases and V by 0 bases; bases with no gene match: 8. For the CDR3, the DNA is TGTGCCAGCAGCGTAGGGGAGCGGGAACTGGACGAGCAGTACTTC. Amino acids: CASSVGERELDEQYF.

This rearrangement joins TRBV3-1 (or the pseudogene TRBV3-2) to TRBJ2-1, with 8 bases fitting TRBD2. The germline CDR1 and CDR2 sequences are LGHDT and YNNKEL (reference sequence). The CDR3 length is 15 residues. After removal of 1 base from V and 7 bases from J, the junction contained 6 bases not matched to a gene. The CDR3 DNA reads as TGTGCCAGCAGCCAAGCCGGGGGGGGACCGAATGAGCAGTTCTTC. Encoded protein: CASSQAGGGPNEQFF.

This clone has more than one count but fewer than ten. The gene calls are TRBV19 and TRBJ1-5; D perhaps matches TRBD1 (5 bases). Looked up from germline, CDR1 is LNHDA and CDR2 is SQIVND (reference sequence). The CDR3 covers 12 residues. The germline V and J ends were trimmed by 7 bases and 9 bases, with 13 bases remaining between them. CDR3 residues: CASTQGSRPQHF. CDR3 in DNA: TGTGCCAGTACCCAGGGCAGTAGGCCCCAGCATTTT.

This clone was detected once. The chain uses TRBV6-7 and TRBJ2-1; TRBD2 agrees at 14 bases. TRBV6-7 is annotated as an ORF whose role is uncertain. The CDR3 runs to 17 residues. The V gene end was trimmed by 5 bases and the J gene end by 0 bases; junction bases not matched to a gene: 3. The CDR3, as DNA: TGTGCCAGCAGTGGGACTAGCGGGAGTTGCTCCTACAATGAGCAGTTCTTC. It yields the protein CASSGTSGSCSYNEQFF.

This clone was counted a single time. The chain combines TRBV5-1 with TRBJ1-1; maybe TRBD1 (6 bases). The V and J ends lost 4 bases and 5 bases respectively, with 21 bases between them. There are 16 residues in the CDR3. The V gene's germline CDR1 is SGHRS and CDR2 YFSETQ. The chain's CDR3 is CASSVALRGARTEAFF. The CDR3 DNA follows: TGCGCCAGCAGCGTTGCCCTTCGGGGGGCGAGGACTGAAGCTTTCTTT.

This clone was seen only a few times. This chain uses TRBV2 with TRBJ2-7, with TRBD2 matching over 10 bases. Germline lookup yields CDR1 SNHLY and CDR2 FYNNEI. CDR3 length equals 15 residues. V lost 3 bases, J lost 9 bases, and 11 bases stayed unmatched. CDR3 in DNA: TGTGCCAGCAGTGAGCTAGCGGGAGATATCCGAGCGCAGTACTTC. It specifies CASSELAGDIRAQYF. Drawing the rest from reference TRBV2 and TRBJ2-7, the complete variable domain is EPEVTQTPSHQVTQMGQEVILRCVPISNHLYFYWYRQILGQKVEFLVSFYNNEISEKSEIFDDQFSVERPDGSNFTLKIRSTKLEDSAMYFCASSELAGDIRAQYFGPGTRLTVT.

V and J are TRBV7-6 and TRBJ2-1; the match to TRBD2 covers 14 bases. The CDR3 extends over 18 amino acids. CDR1 is SGHVS and CDR2 is FNYEAQ in the germline V gene. The J segment lost 5 bases and the V segment lost 4 bases, leaving 10 bases of the junction unmatched. The CDR3 DNA reads as TGTGCCAGCAGCTCTGGGACTAGCGGGAGAGGGTATAACAATGAGCAGTTCTTC. Its protein product is CASSSGTSGRGYNNEQFF.

V gene TRBV5-6 combines with J gene TRBJ1-1, with a possible D match to TRBD1 (5 bases). Trimming stripped 5 bases from V and 6 bases from J, with 17 bases between. From germline, CDR1 is SGHDT and CDR2 YYEEEE. This CDR3 is 14 amino acids long. In nucleotides, the CDR3 is TGTGCCAGCAGACCTAACGGGGGAAGGGCTGAAGCTTTCTTT. Translating gives CASRPNGGRAEAFF.

This chain uses TRBV7-9 with TRBJ2-1, with a tentative D call TRBD2 (7 bases). V shed 5 bases and J shed 6 bases, with 23 bases lying between them. Germline CDR1 SEHNR, CDR2 FQNEAQ (reference sequence). The CDR3 is made up of 17 amino acids. CDR3 in DNA: TGTGCCAGCAGCGCTAGGCTAGGGGGAGGGCCGAGCAATGAGCAGTTCTTC. This sequence encodes CASSARLGGGPSNEQFF.

The V and J genes are TRBV14 and TRBJ2-7, with D maybe TRBD1 (6 bases). The germline V and J ends were trimmed by 2 bases and 0 bases, with 11 bases remaining between them. Germline loops: CDR1 SGHDN, CDR2 FVKESK. The CDR3 runs 15 residues. The CDR3 DNA is TGTGCCAGCAGCCAATGGACAGCCAGCTCCTACGAGCAGTACTTC. Translation gives CASSQWTASSYEQYF.

J is TRBJ2-7 and V is TRBV11-2, with TRBD2 matching 13 bases. V trimming: 3 bases; J trimming: 4 bases; junction bases outside the gene matches: 12. CDR3 length equals 18 residues. Germline assignment: CDR1 SGHAT and CDR2 FQNNGV. In DNA, the CDR3 is TGTGCCAGCAGCTTCGGACTAGCGGGAGATACTAGGTTGTACGAGCAGTACTTC. This gives the protein CASSFGLAGDTRLYEQYF. Full variable domain (remainder filled in from reference TRBV11-2 and TRBJ2-7): EAGVAQSPRYKIIEKRQSVAFWCNPISGHATLYWYQQILGQGPKLLIQFQNNGVVDDSQLPKDRFSAERLKGVDSTLKIQPAKLEDSAVYLCASSFGLAGDTRLYEQYFGPGTRLTVT.

This clone has a handful of counts. This CDR3 reads CASKVKAGIYEQYF. The CDR3 DNA reads as TGTGCCAGCAAGGTGAAAGCGGGGATCTACGAGCAGTACTTC. The chain combines TRBV6-6 with TRBJ2-7, with 7 bases that match TRBD2. Per the germline V gene, CDR1 is MNHNY and CDR2 is SVGAGI (reference sequence). This CDR3 comprises 14 residues. The V and J ends lost 7 bases and 3 bases, in that order; junction bases with no gene match: 9.

Written as DNA, the CDR3 is TGTGCCAGCAGTTACTCGGGTCAGGGTGGTGAGCAGTTCTTC. Translating it yields CASSYSGQGGEQFF. This sequence joins TRBV6-6 and TRBJ2-1; possibly TRBD1 for D (5 bases). Trimming took 0 bases from V and 9 from J, leaving 12 bases between them. The CDR3 runs 14 residues. From germline, CDR1 is MNHNY and CDR2 SVGAGI (reference sequence).

The chain uses TRBV7-9 and TRBJ2-3; tentative D call: TRBD2 (6 bases). V lost 2 bases and J 3 bases, leaving 18 bases between the germline ends. Germline-derived CDR1 and CDR2 are SEHNR and FQNEAQ (reference sequence). The CDR3 is made up of 17 amino acids. DNA for the CDR3: TGTGCCAGCAGCTTAATCCTCTCGGGAGTTGGTACAGATACGCAGTATTTT. It encodes CASSLILSGVGTDTQYF.

The rearrangement uses TRBV12-3 or TRBV12-4 and TRBJ1-2; no clear D. The CDR3 has 12 amino acids. V shed 6 bases and J shed 7 bases, with 12 bases lying between them. CDR3 sequence reads: CASSLLRRGYTF. The CDR3 DNA reads as TGTGCCAGCAGCCTACTGAGGCGTGGCTACACCTTC.

The chain uses TRBV5-1 and TRBJ2-5, with 7 bases aligning to TRBD2. After removal of 0 bases from V and 6 bases from J, the junction contained 8 bases not matched to a gene. Germline CDR1 SGHRS, CDR2 YFSETQ. The CDR3 totals 15 residues. The CDR3 DNA is TGCGCCAGCAGCTTGGGGGACTACCAGCTGAAGACCCAGTACTTC. Encoded protein: CASSLGDYQLKTQYF.

This clone has only a few counts. The chain has TRBV12-5 and TRBJ1-3; D possibly corresponds to TRBD1 (6 bases). The CDR3 is made up of 14 amino acids. V dropped 4 bases and J dropped 4 bases, with 11 bases sitting between them. Per the germline V gene, CDR1 is LGHNT and CDR2 is FRNRAP. This CDR3 reads CASGSEQGGNTIYF. DNA of the CDR3: TGTGCTAGTGGTTCTGAACAGGGAGGAAACACCATATATTTT. The full variable domain, its missing parts supplied by reference TRBV12-5 and TRBJ1-3, is DARVTQTPRHKVTEMGQEVTMRCQPILGHNTVFWYRQTMMQGLELLAYFRNRAPLDDSGMPKDRFSAEMPDATLATLKIQPSEPRDSAVYFCASGSEQGGNTIYFGEGSWLTVV.

This chain uses TRBV6-2 or TRBV6-3 with TRBJ2-1; TRBD2 matches at 8 bases. The germline V gene encodes CDR1 MNHEY and CDR2 SVGEGT. The CDR3 is 15 amino acids. V lost 6 bases, J lost 2 bases, and 6 bases stayed unmatched. The CDR3: CASSLPREAYNEQFF. In DNA form, the CDR3 reads TGTGCCAGCAGCTTACCGCGGGAGGCCTACAATGAGCAGTTCTTC.

This CDR3 is CASSTFGSNTDTQYF. The CDR3 nucleotides are TGTGCCAGTAGTACCTTCGGGAGTAACACAGATACGCAGTATTTT. This chain uses TRBV19 with TRBJ2-3; possible D gene TRBD2, 6 bases. There are 15 residues in the CDR3. Germline V CDR1 and CDR2: LNHDA, SQIVND (reference sequence). The germline V and J ends were trimmed by 4 bases and 2 bases, with 13 bases remaining between them.

V gene TRBV19 combines with J gene TRBJ2-1, with 13 bases identical to TRBD2. V lost 3 bases, J lost 6 bases, and 2 bases stayed unmatched. The CDR3 length is 15 residues. The germline gives CDR1 LNHDA, CDR2 SQIVND (reference sequence). The CDR3 bases are TGTGCCAGTAGTATCGGGACTAGCGGGATCAATGAGCAGTTCTTC. This sequence encodes CASSIGTSGINEQFF.

The chain combines TRBV29-1 with TRBJ1-3; D ambiguous. Germline lookup yields CDR1 SQVTM and CDR2 ANQGSEA. Trimming pared 7 bases from V and 4 bases from J, leaving 14 bases between. The CDR3 runs to 13 residues. The CDR3 nucleotides are TGCAGCGGTACAGTCTTGGAAGGAAACACCATATATTTT. This encodes CSGTVLEGNTIYF.

The chain combines TRBV6-5 with TRBJ2-3, with 9 bases that match TRBD1. CDR3 length: 14 amino acids. The V gene's germline CDR1 is MNHEY and CDR2 SVGAGI. The junction had 4 bases not matched to a gene; V was cut back by 6 bases and J by 3 bases. In DNA form, the CDR3 reads TGTGCCAGCAGCAGGACAGGGGTAACAGATACGCAGTATTTT. Its protein product is CASSRTGVTDTQYF.